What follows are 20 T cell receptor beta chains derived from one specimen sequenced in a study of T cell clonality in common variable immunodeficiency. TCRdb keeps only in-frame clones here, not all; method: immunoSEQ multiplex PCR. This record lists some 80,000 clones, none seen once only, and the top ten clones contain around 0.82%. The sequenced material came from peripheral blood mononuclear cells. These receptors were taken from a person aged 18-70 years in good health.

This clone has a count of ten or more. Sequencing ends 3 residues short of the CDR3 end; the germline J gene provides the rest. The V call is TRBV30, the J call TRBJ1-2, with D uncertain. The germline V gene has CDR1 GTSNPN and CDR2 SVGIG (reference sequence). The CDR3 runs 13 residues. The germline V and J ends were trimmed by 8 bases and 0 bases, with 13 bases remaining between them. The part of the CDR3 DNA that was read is TGTGCCGGCCTTCAGGAGTCTAACTATGGC. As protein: CAGLQESNYG. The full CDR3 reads CAGLQESNYGYTF.

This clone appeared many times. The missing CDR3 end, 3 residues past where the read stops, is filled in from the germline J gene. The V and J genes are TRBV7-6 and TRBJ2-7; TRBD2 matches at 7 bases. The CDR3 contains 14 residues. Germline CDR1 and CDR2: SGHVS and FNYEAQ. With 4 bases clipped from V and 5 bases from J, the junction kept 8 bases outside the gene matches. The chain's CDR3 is CASSWRLAPDEQYF. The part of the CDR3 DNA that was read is TGTGCCAGCAGCTGGAGACTAGCCCCTGACGAG.

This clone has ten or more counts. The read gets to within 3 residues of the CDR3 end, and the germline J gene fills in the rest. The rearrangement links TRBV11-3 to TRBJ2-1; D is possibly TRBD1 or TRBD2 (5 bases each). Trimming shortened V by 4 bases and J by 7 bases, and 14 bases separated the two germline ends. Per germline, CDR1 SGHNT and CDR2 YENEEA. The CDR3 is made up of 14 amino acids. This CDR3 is CASSSRGEGNEQFF. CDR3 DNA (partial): TGTGCCAGCAGCTCTCGTGGTGAGGGGAATGAG.

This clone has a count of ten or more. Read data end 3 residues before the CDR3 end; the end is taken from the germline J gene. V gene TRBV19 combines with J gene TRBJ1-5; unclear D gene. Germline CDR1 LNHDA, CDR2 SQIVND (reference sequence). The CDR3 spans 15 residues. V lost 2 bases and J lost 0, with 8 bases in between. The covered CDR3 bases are TGTGCCAGTAGTATAAGCAGGCATAGCAATCAGCCC. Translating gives CASSISRHSNQP. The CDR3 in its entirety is CASSISRHSNQPQHF.

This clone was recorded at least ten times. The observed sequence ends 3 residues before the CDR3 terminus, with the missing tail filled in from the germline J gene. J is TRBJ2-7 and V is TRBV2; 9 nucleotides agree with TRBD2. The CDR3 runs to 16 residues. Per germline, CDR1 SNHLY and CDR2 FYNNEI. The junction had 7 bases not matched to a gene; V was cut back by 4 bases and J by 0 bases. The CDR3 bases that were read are TGTGCCAGCAGTGTCCGTCTAGCGGGGATCTCCTACGAG. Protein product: CASSVRLAGISYE. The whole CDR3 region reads CASSVRLAGISYEQYF. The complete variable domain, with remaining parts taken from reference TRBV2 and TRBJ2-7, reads EPEVTQTPSHQVTQMGQEVILRCVPISNHLYFYWYRQILGQKVEFLVSFYNNEISEKSEIFDDQFSVERPDGSNFTLKIRSTKLEDSAMYFCASSVRLAGISYEQYFGPGTRLTVT.

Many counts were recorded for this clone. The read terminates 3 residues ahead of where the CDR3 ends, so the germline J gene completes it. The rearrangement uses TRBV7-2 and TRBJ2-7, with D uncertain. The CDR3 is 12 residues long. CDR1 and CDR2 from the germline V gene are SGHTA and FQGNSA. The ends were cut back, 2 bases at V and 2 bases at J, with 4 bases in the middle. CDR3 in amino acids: CASSLSAYEQYF. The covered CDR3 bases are TGTGCCAGCAGCTTATCGGCCTACGAG.

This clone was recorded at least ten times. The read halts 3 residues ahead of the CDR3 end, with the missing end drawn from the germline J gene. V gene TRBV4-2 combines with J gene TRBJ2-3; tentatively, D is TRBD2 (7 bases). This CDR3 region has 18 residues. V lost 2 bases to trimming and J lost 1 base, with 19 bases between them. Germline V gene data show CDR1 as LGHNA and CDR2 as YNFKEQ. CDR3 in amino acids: CASSQIWGGPRRTDTQYF. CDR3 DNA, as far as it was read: TGTGCCAGCAGCCAAATTTGGGGGGGCCCACGTCGCACAGATACG.

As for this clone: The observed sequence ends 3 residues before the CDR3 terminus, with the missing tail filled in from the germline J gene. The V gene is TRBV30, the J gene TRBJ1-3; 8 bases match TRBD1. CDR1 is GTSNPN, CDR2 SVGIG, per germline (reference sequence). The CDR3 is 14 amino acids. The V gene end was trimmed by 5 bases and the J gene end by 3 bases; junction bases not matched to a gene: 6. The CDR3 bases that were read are TGTGCCTGGGGGGACAGGAGAGATGGAAACACC. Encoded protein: CAWGDRRDGNT. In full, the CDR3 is CAWGDRRDGNTIYF.

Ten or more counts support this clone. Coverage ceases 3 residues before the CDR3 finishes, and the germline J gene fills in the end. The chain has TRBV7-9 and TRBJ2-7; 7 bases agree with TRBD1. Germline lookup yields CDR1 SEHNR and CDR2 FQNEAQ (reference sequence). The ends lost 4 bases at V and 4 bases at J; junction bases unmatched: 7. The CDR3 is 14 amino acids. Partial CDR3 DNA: TGTGCCAGCAGCTCGGGACAGACGAGTTACGAG. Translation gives CASSSGQTSYE. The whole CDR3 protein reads CASSSGQTSYEQYF.

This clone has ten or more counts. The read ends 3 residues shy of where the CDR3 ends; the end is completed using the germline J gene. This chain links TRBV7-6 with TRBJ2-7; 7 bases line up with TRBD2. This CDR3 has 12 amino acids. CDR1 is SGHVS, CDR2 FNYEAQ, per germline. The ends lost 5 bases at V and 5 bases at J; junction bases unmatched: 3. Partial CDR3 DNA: TGTGCCAGCAGCCCAGCGGGACACGAG. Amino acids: CASSPAGHE. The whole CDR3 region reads CASSPAGHEQYF.

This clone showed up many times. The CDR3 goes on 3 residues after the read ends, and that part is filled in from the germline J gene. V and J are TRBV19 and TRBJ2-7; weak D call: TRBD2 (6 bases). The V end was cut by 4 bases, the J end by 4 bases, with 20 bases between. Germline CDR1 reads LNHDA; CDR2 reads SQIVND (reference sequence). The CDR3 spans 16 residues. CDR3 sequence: CASSTGTGGVVYEQYF. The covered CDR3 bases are TGTGCCAGTAGTACAGGGACTGGGGGAGTGGTGTACGAG.

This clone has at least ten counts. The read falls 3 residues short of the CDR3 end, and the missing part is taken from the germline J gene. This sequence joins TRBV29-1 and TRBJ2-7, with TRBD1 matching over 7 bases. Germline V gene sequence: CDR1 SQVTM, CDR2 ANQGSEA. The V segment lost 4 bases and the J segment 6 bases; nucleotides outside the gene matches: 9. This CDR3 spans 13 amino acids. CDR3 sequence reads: CSVAGTEGGEQYF. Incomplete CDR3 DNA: TGCAGCGTTGCCGGGACAGAAGGTGGCGAG.

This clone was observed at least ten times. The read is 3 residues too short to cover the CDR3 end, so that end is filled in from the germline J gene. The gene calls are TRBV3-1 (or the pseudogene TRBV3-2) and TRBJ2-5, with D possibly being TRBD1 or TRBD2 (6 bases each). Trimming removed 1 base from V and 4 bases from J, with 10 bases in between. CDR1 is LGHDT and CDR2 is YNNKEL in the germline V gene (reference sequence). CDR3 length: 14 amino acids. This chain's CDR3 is CASSQARGGETQYF. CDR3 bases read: TGTGCCAGCAGCCAAGCCAGGGGAGGAGAGACC.

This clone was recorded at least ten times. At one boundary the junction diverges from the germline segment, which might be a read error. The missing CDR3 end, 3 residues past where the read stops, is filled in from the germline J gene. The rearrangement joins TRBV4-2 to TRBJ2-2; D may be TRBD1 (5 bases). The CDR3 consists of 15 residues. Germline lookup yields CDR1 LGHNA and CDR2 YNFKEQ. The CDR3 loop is CASSQDAGLGGELFF. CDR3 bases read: TGCGCCAGCAGCCAAGATGCAGGGTTGGGCGGGGAG.

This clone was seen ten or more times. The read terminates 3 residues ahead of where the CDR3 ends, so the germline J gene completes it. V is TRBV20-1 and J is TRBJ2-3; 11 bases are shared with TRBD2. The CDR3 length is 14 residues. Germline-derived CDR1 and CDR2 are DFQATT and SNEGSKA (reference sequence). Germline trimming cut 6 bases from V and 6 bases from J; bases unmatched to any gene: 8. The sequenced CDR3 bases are TGCAGTGCCCTAAGACTAGCGGGAACCGATACG. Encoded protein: CSALRLAGTDT. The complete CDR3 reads CSALRLAGTDTQYF.

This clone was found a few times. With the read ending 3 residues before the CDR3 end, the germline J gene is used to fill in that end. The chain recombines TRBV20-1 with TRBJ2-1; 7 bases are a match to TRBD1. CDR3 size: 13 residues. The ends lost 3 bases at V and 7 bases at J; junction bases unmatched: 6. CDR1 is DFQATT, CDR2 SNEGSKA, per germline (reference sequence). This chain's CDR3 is CSASIGTENEQFF. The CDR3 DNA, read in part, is TGCAGTGCTAGTATCGGGACAGAGAATGAG.

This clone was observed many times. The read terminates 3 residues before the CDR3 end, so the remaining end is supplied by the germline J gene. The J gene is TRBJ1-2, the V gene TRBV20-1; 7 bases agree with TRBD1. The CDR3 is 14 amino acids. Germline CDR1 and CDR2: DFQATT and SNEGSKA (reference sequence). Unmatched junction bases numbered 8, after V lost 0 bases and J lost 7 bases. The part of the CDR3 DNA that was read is TGCAGTGCTAGAGATAGGGGGCGGGATTCTGGC. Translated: CSARDRGRDSG. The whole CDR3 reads CSARDRGRDSGYTF.

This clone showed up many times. CDR3 DNA, as far as it was read: TGTGCCAGTAGTACCAGACCGGGACAGGGGGTTTTTGGCGCG. It translates to CASSTRPGQGVFGA. The CDR3 as a whole reads CASSTRPGQGVFGAQYF. The V and J genes are TRBV19 and TRBJ2-3; 11 bases line up with TRBD1. Read coverage stops 3 residues before the CDR3 terminus; the germline J gene supplies the remainder. In germline, CDR1 is LNHDA, CDR2 SQIVND (reference sequence). The CDR3 totals 17 residues.

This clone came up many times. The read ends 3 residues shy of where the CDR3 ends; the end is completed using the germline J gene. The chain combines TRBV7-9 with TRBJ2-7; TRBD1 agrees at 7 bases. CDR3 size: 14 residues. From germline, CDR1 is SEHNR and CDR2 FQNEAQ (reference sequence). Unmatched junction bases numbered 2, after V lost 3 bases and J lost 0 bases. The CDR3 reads CASSLRDSSYEQYF. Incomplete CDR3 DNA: TGTGCCAGCAGCTTGAGGGACAGCTCCTACGAG.

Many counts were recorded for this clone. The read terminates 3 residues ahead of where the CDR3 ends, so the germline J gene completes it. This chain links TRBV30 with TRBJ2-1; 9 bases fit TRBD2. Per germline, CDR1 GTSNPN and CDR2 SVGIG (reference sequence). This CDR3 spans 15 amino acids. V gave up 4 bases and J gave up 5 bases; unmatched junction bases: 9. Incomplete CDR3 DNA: TGTGCCTGGATACCGGGACTAGCTCCTCACAATGAG. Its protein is CAWIPGLAPHNE. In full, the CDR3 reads CAWIPGLAPHNEQFF.